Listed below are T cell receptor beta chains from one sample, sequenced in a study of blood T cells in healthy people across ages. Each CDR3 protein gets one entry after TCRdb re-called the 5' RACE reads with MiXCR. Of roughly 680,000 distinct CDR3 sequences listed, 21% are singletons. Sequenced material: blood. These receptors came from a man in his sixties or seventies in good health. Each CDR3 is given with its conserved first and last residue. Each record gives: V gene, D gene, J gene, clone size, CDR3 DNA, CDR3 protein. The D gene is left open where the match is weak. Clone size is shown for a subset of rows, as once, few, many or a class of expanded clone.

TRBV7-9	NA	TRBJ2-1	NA	TGTGCCAGCAGCCCTTCTACATCCTACAATAAGCAGTTCTTC	CASSPSTSYNKQFF
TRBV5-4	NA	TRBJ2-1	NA	TGTGCCAGCAGCCCCATGGGTGGTAGGTCATACAATGAGCAGTTCTTC	CASSPMGGRSYNEQFF
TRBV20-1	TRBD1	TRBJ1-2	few	TGCGGTGCTAGAGAGGCGACAGGGGCTAACTATGGCTACACCTTC	CGAREATGANYGYTF
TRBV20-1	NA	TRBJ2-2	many	TGCAGTGCTAGATTCGTAGCACCAAACACCGGGGAGCTGTTTTTT	CSARFVAPNTGELFF
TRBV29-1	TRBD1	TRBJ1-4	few	TGCAGCGTGGCTACAGGGGGAGGAGGAGAAAAACTGTTTTTT	CSVATGGGGEKLFF
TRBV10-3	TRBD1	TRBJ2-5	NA	TGTGCCATCGGCAGGGGGTACCAAGAGACCCAGTACTTC	CAIGRGYQETQYF
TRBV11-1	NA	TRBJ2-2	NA	TGTGCCAGCAACACCGGGTGGTCAGGGGAGCTGTTTTTT	CASNTGWSGELFF
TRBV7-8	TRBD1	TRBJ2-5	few	TGTGCCAGCAGCTTAGTGACAGGGGTAAACCAAGAGACCCAGTACTTC	CASSLVTGVNQETQYF
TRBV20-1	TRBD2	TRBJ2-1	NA	TGCAGTGCTAGAGAACTAGCGGGAGGCTACAATGAGCAGTTCTTC	CSARELAGGYNEQFF
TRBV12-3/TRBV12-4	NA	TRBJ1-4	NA	TGTGCCAGCACCAAACTTGCAACTAATGAAAAACTGTTTTTT	CASTKLATNEKLFF
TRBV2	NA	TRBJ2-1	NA	TGTGCCAGCACCGGAGACTCGATCTACAATGAGCAGTTCTTC	CASTGDSIYNEQFF
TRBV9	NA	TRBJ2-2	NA	TGTGCCAGCAGCGTAGTCCCGGACAGACCACCGGGGGAGCTGTTTTTT	CASSVVPDRPPGELFF
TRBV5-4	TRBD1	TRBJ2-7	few	TGTGCCAGCAGCAACGCGACAGGGGTGACCTACGAGCAGTACTTC	CASSNATGVTYEQYF
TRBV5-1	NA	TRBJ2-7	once	TGCGCCAGCGTCGGCCTACCGCTTTCCTACGAGCAGTACTTC	CASVGLPLSYEQYF
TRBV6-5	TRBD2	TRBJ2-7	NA	TGTGCCAGCAGTCCGCCGGGACTAGCCACCTACGAGCAGTACTTC	CASSPPGLATYEQYF
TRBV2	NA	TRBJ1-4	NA	TGTGCCAGCAGTGATAGGATTACAACTAATGAAAAACTGTTTTTT	CASSDRITTNEKLFF
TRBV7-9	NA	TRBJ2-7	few	TGTGTCAGCAGCTCAGGCGCCGAGCAGTACTTC	CVSSSGAEQYF